What follows are 29 T cell receptor beta chains derived from one specimen sequenced in a study of cytomegalovirus exposure and HLA in healthy donors. Vbeta (60) and Jbeta (13) primers were used in the PCR. Using immunoSEQ multiplex PCR, the repertoire was profiled, and TCRdb retains in-frame clones only, with some absent. Of under 250,000 clones listed, 85% are singletons. Sequencing input: PBMCs. Receptors were obtained from a human donor in good health.

This clone has a handful of counts. The chain combines TRBV10-3 with TRBJ1-1; TRBD1 aligns across 8 bases. Per germline, CDR1 ENHRY and CDR2 SYGVKD. This CDR3 is 14 amino acids long. Trimming at V came to 7 bases and at J to 3 bases, leaving 7 bases not matched to a gene. CDR3 amino acids: CAINKGQGDTEAFF. Here the CDR3 DNA reads TGTGCCATCAATAAAGGACAGGGAGACACTGAAGCTTTCTTT.

The rearrangement joins TRBV7-2 to TRBJ2-2, with TRBD2 as a possible D gene (6 bases). Per germline, CDR1 SGHTA and CDR2 FQGNSA. The ends were cut back, 5 bases at V and 6 bases at J, with 16 bases in the middle. The CDR3 is 15 amino acids. The CDR3 region has the DNA TGTGCCAGCAGCAGCAGGAGGGCCCAGGCCGGGGAGCTGTTTTTT. Translated, it gives CASSSRRAQAGELFF. Complete variable domain (other parts from reference TRBV7-2 and TRBJ2-2): GAGVSQSPSNKVTEKGKDVELRCDPISGHTALYWYRQSLGQGLEFLIYFQGNSAPDKSGLPSDRFSAERTGGSVSTLTIQRTQQEDSAVYLCASSSRRAQAGELFFGEGSRLTVL.

The J gene is TRBJ1-4, the V gene TRBV7-6; 7 bases fit TRBD1. Germline lookup yields CDR1 SGHVS and CDR2 FNYEAQ. The CDR3 totals 15 residues. V gave up 5 bases and J gave up 7 bases; unmatched junction bases: 10. As DNA, the CDR3 is TGTGCCAGCAGCGTTTTAGGGGGCTCCAGTGAAAAACTGTTTTTT. It codes for CASSVLGGSSEKLFF.

The chain is built from TRBV7-2 and TRBJ2-5, with 8 bases lining up with TRBD1. Germline loops: CDR1 SGHTA, CDR2 FQGNSA. The CDR3 is 13 amino acids. With 6 bases clipped from V and 7 bases from J, the junction kept 7 bases outside the gene matches. Here the CDR3 DNA reads TGTGCCAGCAGGTCAGACAGGGGCGGGACCCAGTACTTC. Encoded protein: CASRSDRGGTQYF.

The genes are TRBV13 and TRBJ2-5; 8 bases line up with TRBD2. Germline values: CDR1 PRHDT, CDR2 FYEKMQ (reference sequence). J lost 5 bases, V lost 5 bases, and 13 bases had no gene match. This CDR3 region has 16 residues. CDR3 residues: CASSPSGSGISETQYF. The CDR3 DNA is TGTGCCAGCAGCCCTAGCGGTAGCGGGATTAGCGAGACCCAGTACTTC.

This chain links TRBV6-4 with TRBJ2-6; possible D gene TRBD1, 5 bases. V was shortened by 0 bases and J by 0 bases, with 12 bases between the two germline ends. CDR1 is MRHNA and CDR2 is SNTAGT in the germline V gene. The CDR3 is 18 residues long. In DNA, the CDR3 is TGTGCCAGCAGTGACTCGTGGGTTGGGGCCTCTGGGGCCAACGTCCTGACTTTC. Its translation: CASSDSWVGASGANVLTF.

The rearrangement uses TRBV28 and TRBJ2-2; 8 bases agree with TRBD1. This CDR3 is built from 13 residues. Germline V gene lookup returns CDR1 MDHEN and CDR2 SYDVKM. V lost 9 bases to trimming and J lost 5 bases; unmatched junction nucleotides: 5. CDR3 residues: CASYTGGTGELFF. As DNA, the CDR3 is TGTGCCAGTTATACAGGGGGGACCGGGGAGCTGTTTTTT.

The genes are TRBV28 and TRBJ2-7; D possibly corresponds to TRBD2 (6 bases). Trimming removed 6 bases at V and 5 bases at J, with 20 bases between. CDR3 length equals 15 residues. CDR1 MDHEN and CDR2 SYDVKM come from the germline V gene. The CDR3 bases are TGTGCCAGCAGGTCGATTCAGTGGACGGGGGACGAGCAGTACTTC. As protein: CASRSIQWTGDEQYF.

The chain is built from TRBV7-2 and TRBJ2-7, with TRBD1 matching over 7 bases. CDR3 size: 14 residues. J gave up 3 bases and V 3 bases, and 5 bases lay outside the gene matches. Germline CDR1 SGHTA, CDR2 FQGNSA. The CDR3 DNA reads as TGTGCCAGCAGCTTCAGCAGGGACAGCTACGAGCAGTACTTC. Protein product: CASSFSRDSYEQYF.

The V and J genes are TRBV18 and TRBJ2-1, with 13 nucleotides matching TRBD2. Germline V gives CDR1 KGHSH, CDR2 LQKENI. This CDR3 spans 15 amino acids. Trimming removed 5 bases from V and 8 bases from J; junction bases left unmatched: 6. The CDR3 coding sequence is TGTGCCAGCTCAGATCGGACTAGCGGGAGAGATGAGCAGTTCTTC. Its translation is CASSDRTSGRDEQFF.

The chain has TRBV5-1 and TRBJ2-3, with D maybe TRBD1 (5 bases). CDR1 and CDR2 (germline): SGHRS, YFSETQ. CDR3 length equals 16 residues. Trimming shortened V by 6 bases and J by 0 bases, and 17 bases separated the two germline ends. The CDR3 sequence is CASTLSPGSSTDTQYF. The CDR3 DNA reads as TGCGCCAGCACCCTTTCTCCAGGGTCCAGCACAGATACGCAGTATTTT.

This sequence joins TRBV7-2 and TRBJ2-3, with D uncertain. The CDR3 contains 17 residues. V gave up 5 bases and J gave up 1 base, with 19 bases separating them. CDR1 and CDR2 (germline): SGHTA, FQGNSA. The CDR3 loop is CASSPPVWATGTDTQYF. In DNA, the CDR3 is TGTGCCAGCAGCCCCCCGGTTTGGGCCACCGGCACAGATACGCAGTATTTT.

The chain combines TRBV5-1 with TRBJ2-3; D is possibly TRBD1 (6 bases). Germline loops: CDR1 SGHRS, CDR2 YFSETQ. Deletions cut 1 base from V and 0 bases from J, with 12 bases between. This CDR3 is built from 16 residues. DNA for the CDR3: TGCGCCAGCAGCTTGAGGGGGACAATTAGCACAGATACGCAGTATTTT. This encodes CASSLRGTISTDTQYF.

The chain carries TRBV5-1 and TRBJ1-4; perhaps TRBD1 as D (5 bases). Deletions cut 6 bases from V and 0 bases from J, with 9 bases between. Germline values: CDR1 SGHRS, CDR2 YFSETQ. This CDR3 is 14 amino acids long. This CDR3 reads CASTAGATNEKLFF. As DNA, the CDR3 is TGCGCCAGCACCGCGGGGGCAACTAATGAAAAACTGTTTTTT.

The J gene is TRBJ2-7, the V gene TRBV19; 10 bases are a match to TRBD2. The CDR3 runs 14 residues. V trimming: 2 bases; J trimming: 5 bases; junction bases outside the gene matches: 3. Per the germline V gene, CDR1 is LNHDA and CDR2 is SQIVND (reference sequence). This chain's CDR3 is CASSILAGVHEQYF. The CDR3, as DNA: TGTGCCAGTAGTATACTAGCGGGAGTCCACGAGCAGTACTTC.

There are a few counts of this clone. The chain has TRBV7-2 and TRBJ2-5, with D unresolved. Deletions cut 6 bases from V and 3 bases from J, with 8 bases between. The CDR3 extends over 12 amino acids. Germline-derived CDR1 and CDR2 are SGHTA and FQGNSA. The CDR3 coding sequence is TGTGCCAGCAGTGGTTCTAAAGAGACCCAGTACTTC. It is translated as CASSGSKETQYF.

This clone was recorded a few times. This rearrangement joins TRBV6-5 to TRBJ2-1; D perhaps matches TRBD1 (5 bases). The V end lost 0 bases, the J end lost 3 bases, and 12 bases lay between the germline ends. This CDR3 region has 16 residues. CDR1 is MNHEY, CDR2 SVGAGI, per germline. Here the CDR3 reads CASSYSVRAGYNEQFF. In DNA form, the CDR3 reads TGTGCCAGCAGTTACTCGGTCAGGGCCGGCTACAATGAGCAGTTCTTC.

J is TRBJ2-3 and V is TRBV12-5; the D gene is possibly TRBD1 (6 bases). The CDR3 is 16 amino acids. The ends were cut back, 2 bases at V and 2 bases at J, with 14 bases in the middle. The germline V gene has CDR1 LGHNT and CDR2 FRNRAP. The CDR3 sequence is CASGLLIRGYTDTQYF. The CDR3 region has the DNA TGTGCTAGTGGTTTGTTAATCAGGGGTTACACAGATACGCAGTATTTT. Filled out from reference TRBV12-5 and TRBJ2-3, the complete variable domain reads DARVTQTPRHKVTEMGQEVTMRCQPILGHNTVFWYRQTMMQGLELLAYFRNRAPLDDSGMPKDRFSAEMPDATLATLKIQPSEPRDSAVYFCASGLLIRGYTDTQYFGPGTRLTVL.

The chain has TRBV10-2 and TRBJ2-3, with 14 bases lining up with TRBD2. Germline V lookup: CDR1 WSHSY, CDR2 SAAADI. The CDR3 has 17 residues. V shed 3 bases and J 3 bases; nucleotides not matched to a gene: 5. This CDR3 is CASSELGLAGVTDTQYF. For the CDR3, the DNA is TGCGCCAGCAGTGAATTGGGACTAGCGGGAGTTACAGATACGCAGTATTTT.

V is TRBV5-4 and J is TRBJ2-2; 9 positions agree with TRBD2. This CDR3 contains 16 residues. CDR1 and CDR2 (germline): SGHNT, YYREEE (reference sequence). Unmatched junction bases numbered 4, after V lost 0 bases and J lost 4 bases. The CDR3 sequence is CASSLGLAAVTGELFF. CDR3 DNA sequence: TGTGCCAGCAGCTTGGGACTAGCGGCGGTCACCGGGGAGCTGTTTTTT.

This chain links TRBV29-1 with TRBJ2-2; 12 bases agree with TRBD2. The germline V gene encodes CDR1 SQVTM and CDR2 ANQGSEA. V lost 5 bases, J lost 4 bases, and 8 bases stayed unmatched. The CDR3 has 16 residues. The CDR3 DNA reads TGCAGCGTTCAGACTAGCGGGAGTATAAGCACCGGGGAGCTGTTTTTT. It is translated as CSVQTSGSISTGELFF.

The chain has TRBV19 and TRBJ2-7; TRBD1 might be the D (6 bases). There are 14 residues in the CDR3. Germline assignment: CDR1 LNHDA and CDR2 SQIVND (reference sequence). The ends were cut back, 3 bases at V and 0 bases at J, with 9 bases in the middle. Here the CDR3 DNA reads TGTGCCAGTAGTATCCAGGGGAGCTCCTACGAGCAGTACTTC. This codes for CASSIQGSSYEQYF.

The table lists this clone with a few counts. The chain joins TRBV6-5 to TRBJ2-7; a possible D gene is TRBD1 (6 bases). Trimming left V 2 bases short and J 2 bases short, with 10 bases between. The CDR3 consists of 14 residues. The V gene's germline CDR1 is MNHEY and CDR2 SVGAGI. The CDR3 DNA reads TGTGCCAGCAGTTACCAAGGGACAACCTACGAGCAGTACTTC. Protein: CASSYQGTTYEQYF.

The chain links TRBV18 to TRBJ1-4; D perhaps matches TRBD1 (5 bases). Germline CDR1 and CDR2: KGHSH and LQKENI. There are 15 residues in the CDR3. Trimming removed 6 bases from V and 7 bases from J, with 18 bases in between. The CDR3 DNA reads as TGTGCCAGCTCCGTCGACCAGGGAGGGGTTGAAAAACTGTTTTTT. Translation gives CASSVDQGGVEKLFF.

The chain joins TRBV19 to TRBJ2-7; TRBD1 aligns across 9 bases. The CDR3 length is 15 residues. The trim removed 5 bases at V and 0 bases at J, leaving 5 bases unmatched. Germline values: CDR1 LNHDA, CDR2 SQIVND (reference sequence). The DNA for the CDR3 is TGTGCCAGTAGTTCCCGGGACAGGGTCTCCTACGAGCAGTACTTC. Encoded protein: CASSSRDRVSYEQYF.

The chain links TRBV28 to TRBJ1-4; 8 nucleotides agree with TRBD1. Unmatched junction bases numbered 7, after V lost 3 bases and J lost 7 bases. The CDR3 loop spans 15 amino acids. Germline-derived CDR1 and CDR2 are MDHEN and SYDVKM. The CDR3 DNA reads as TGTGCCAGCAGTTTGCCACAGGGGGTGGGTGAAAAACTGTTTTTT. Its protein is CASSLPQGVGEKLFF.

The chain carries TRBV11-2 and TRBJ1-4, with TRBD1 as a possible D gene (5 bases). Trimming shortened V by 5 bases and J by 7 bases, and 23 bases separated the two germline ends. Germline CDR1 and CDR2: SGHAT and FQNNGV. CDR3 size: 17 residues. The CDR3 spells CASSNYPLGRGVEKLFF. CDR3 coding DNA: TGTGCCAGCAGCAATTATCCGCTGGGGAGGGGAGTTGAAAAACTGTTTTTT.

The CDR3 region is CASKREQRINEKLFF. The CDR3 region has the DNA TGTGCCAGCAAAAGGGAGCAGCGGATTAATGAAAAACTGTTTTTT. This chain uses TRBV2 with TRBJ1-4; D call uncertain. The V gene's germline CDR1 is SNHLY and CDR2 FYNNEI. V lost 7 bases to trimming and J lost 4 bases, with 16 bases between them. The CDR3 sequence is 15 residues long.

Here the CDR3 DNA reads TGCGCCAGCAGCCAGGGTATTAGGGGACAGGGGGCGCGAATAGGTGAAGCTTTCTTT. This encodes CASSQGIRGQGARIGEAFF. V and J are TRBV4-1 and TRBJ1-1, with 12 bases that match TRBD1. Germline values: CDR1 MGHRA, CDR2 YSYEKL. There are 19 residues in the CDR3. V dropped 3 bases and J dropped 7; count of bases not matched to a gene: 18.